This entry describes one T cell receptor (beta chain). Controls were healthy donors chosen to match patients in age and sex. FACS enriched CD8+ TEMRA cells, while bulk CD8+ and CD4+ were negatively isolated. This entry is derived from a study of CD8 T cells in Susac syndrome. J was trimmed by 2 bases and V by 4 bases; bases with no gene match: 4. Germline values: CDR1 SGHTA, CDR2 FQGTGA. The CDR3 consists of 14 residues. Random hexamers were used to reverse transcribe roughly 0.5 to 1 ug of RNA. Amplification of TCR beta CDR3 by immunoSEQ multiplex PCR spanned 54 Vbeta and 13 Jbeta. From the immunoSEQ multiplex PCR reads, TCRdb called clonotypes with MiXCR, one entry per CDR3 protein. The data show more than 85,000 distinct CDR3 sequences, 95% to 98% seen once.

The sample taken for sequencing was CD4+ T cells from PBMCs. The TCR was taken from a human donor in good health. The chain combines TRBV7-3 with TRBJ2-5, with 7 bases that match TRBD1. CDR3: CASSSPGQQETQYF. CDR3 DNA sequence: TGTGCCAGCAGCTCCCCGGGACAGCAAGAGACCCAGTACTTC.